The 9 T cell receptor beta chains below all came from one sample that was sequenced in a study of blood T cell repertoires in COVID-19. The data were produced by immunoSEQ multiplex PCR, yet TCRdb's version contains in-frame clones alone and is incomplete. Of some 47,000 clones in the sample, about 88% were seen once. Specimen: peripheral blood. These receptors all come from a human donor in a cohort sampled during active COVID-19.

The chain combines TRBV18 with TRBJ1-2, with D possibly being TRBD1 (6 bases). In germline, CDR1 is KGHSH, CDR2 LQKENI. The CDR3 covers 14 residues. V gave up 6 bases and J gave up 4 bases, with 15 bases separating them. The CDR3 reads CASSSDGQPYGYTF. CDR3 sequence (DNA): TGTGCCAGCTCGTCCGATGGACAGCCCTATGGCTACACCTTC. Based on the CDR3 plus reference TRBV18 and TRBJ1-2, the full variable domain is NAGVMQNPRHLVRRRGQEARLRCSPMKGHSHVYWYRQLPEEGLKFMVYLQKENIIDESGMPKERFSAEFPKEGPSILRIQQVVRGDSAAYFCASSSDGQPYGYTFGSGTRLTVV.

J is TRBJ1-2 and V is TRBV28; 7 nucleotides match TRBD1. The length of the CDR3 is 14 residues. The junction had 7 bases not matched to a gene; V was cut back by 5 bases and J by 4 bases. Germline CDR1 is MDHEN and CDR2 is SYDVKM. The CDR3 loop reads CASSPAAGGYGYTF. The CDR3 DNA reads as TGTGCCAGCAGTCCCGCGGCAGGGGGCTATGGCTACACCTTC.

This chain uses TRBV4-2 with TRBJ2-2, with a tentative D call TRBD2 (5 bases). Germline lookup yields CDR1 LGHNA and CDR2 YNFKEQ. This CDR3 is built from 16 residues. V lost 2 bases and J lost 2, with 12 bases in between. CDR3 DNA sequence: TGTGCCAGCAGCCAAAAATCGCGGGCTAACACCGGGGAGCTGTTTTTT. It translates to CASSQKSRANTGELFF.

This sequence joins TRBV28 and TRBJ2-1; 13 bases are a match to TRBD2. CDR3 length: 18 residues. Looked up from germline, CDR1 is MDHEN and CDR2 is SYDVKM. The J segment lost 4 bases and the V segment lost 5 bases, leaving 11 bases of the junction unmatched. The CDR3 is CASSPITSGGAGYNEQFF. The DNA of the CDR3 is TGTGCCAGCAGTCCCATTACTAGCGGGGGGGCAGGATACAATGAGCAGTTCTTC.

The chain links TRBV2 to TRBJ1-4; 12 bases map to TRBD1. Germline trimming cut 7 bases from V and 5 bases from J; bases unmatched to any gene: 5. Germline values: CDR1 SNHLY, CDR2 FYNNEI. This CDR3 has 15 residues. The CDR3 loop reads CASTGQGAPNEKLFF. CDR3 DNA sequence: TGTGCCAGCACGGGACAGGGGGCGCCGAATGAAAAACTGTTTTTT.

The chain joins TRBV7-3 to TRBJ2-3, with D perhaps TRBD2 (5 bases). This CDR3 has 13 amino acids. Per the germline V gene, CDR1 is SGHTA and CDR2 is FQGTGA. Deletions cut 6 bases from V and 2 bases from J, with 9 bases between. The CDR3 coding sequence is TGTGCCAGCAGTCGGGGAATCACAGATACGCAGTATTTT. Amino acids: CASSRGITDTQYF.

This clone was picked up one time. The V gene is TRBV6-2 or TRBV6-3, the J gene TRBJ1-1; 7 nucleotides align to TRBD1. Germline CDR1 is MNHEY and CDR2 is SVGEGT. This CDR3 spans 15 amino acids. The ends lost 0 bases at V and 4 bases at J; junction bases unmatched: 5. The CDR3 is CASSYSGPGGTEAFF. The CDR3 DNA sequence: TGTGCCAGCAGTTACTCTGGCCCAGGGGGCACTGAAGCTTTCTTT.

As DNA, the CDR3 is TGTGCCAGCAGTTCGGGTGACTATGGCTACACCTTC. Its translation is CASSSGDYGYTF. This chain links TRBV12-3 or TRBV12-4 with TRBJ1-2; D uncertain. The CDR3 is 12 amino acids. V was cut by 4 bases and J by 3 bases, with 6 bases left in between.

The chain uses TRBV6-6 and TRBJ2-2, with 9 bases aligning to TRBD1. J was trimmed by 4 bases and V by 5 bases; bases with no gene match: 8. Germline V gene data show CDR1 as MNHNY and CDR2 as SVGAGI (reference sequence). The CDR3 covers 16 residues. The CDR3 region has the DNA TGTGCCAGCAGTCAAGGGACAGGGATGGGCACCGGGGAGCTGTTTTTT. Amino acids: CASSQGTGMGTGELFF.